The 30 T cell receptor beta chains below come from one sample, sequenced in a study of cytomegalovirus exposure and HLA in healthy donors (dated by TCRdb to 2016 to 2017). The library was obtained by the immunoSEQ multiplex PCR assay. For the multiplex PCR, a mixture combining 60 forward primers for TCR Vbeta segments and 13 reverse primers for TCR Jbeta segments was used. As stored in TCRdb, this immuneACCESS dataset retains in-frame rearrangements with V and J assigned. A fraction of the clones does not appear; measured against another copy, unresolved V genes explain less than half of the discrepancy, and the remainder lacks a known reason. This sample has 280,000 or so clones in its table, and approximately 90% of those were observed once. Of the sample, about 2% is held by the ten largest clones. Sample: PBMCs. These TCRs come from a woman in her late teens or twenties in good health and CMV-seronegative.

This chain uses TRBV19 with TRBJ2-7; D may be TRBD1 (5 bases). CDR3 length: 13 amino acids. Trimming stripped 4 bases from V and 4 bases from J, with 11 bases between. Germline CDR1 and CDR2: LNHDA and SQIVND (reference sequence). The DNA for the CDR3 is TGTGCCAGTAGTAGGGGCGCGGTGTACGAGCAGTACTTC. Protein product: CASSRGAVYEQYF.

This clone was counted once. The chain employs TRBV19 and TRBJ1-5, with no clear D. CDR1 LNHDA and CDR2 SQIVND come from the germline V gene (reference sequence). The V gene lost 5 bases and the J gene lost 3 bases, with 11 bases spanning the gap. The CDR3 contains 14 residues. CDR3 sequence reads: CASSEGQLNQPQHF. Written as DNA, the CDR3 is TGTGCCAGTAGTGAGGGTCAGCTCAATCAGCCCCAGCATTTT.

On this clone: The same CDR3 arises from other DNA sequences in this sample as well. The chain couples TRBV9 to TRBJ2-7; TRBD1 matches 10 bases. After removal of 2 bases from V and 3 bases from J, the junction contained 2 bases not matched to a gene. The CDR3 extends over 14 amino acids. Germline CDR1 reads SGDLS; CDR2 reads YYNGEE. The CDR3 sequence: CASSVGQGDYEQYF. DNA of the CDR3: TGTGCCAGCAGCGTCGGACAGGGGGACTACGAGCAGTACTTC. Based on the CDR3 plus reference TRBV9 and TRBJ2-7, the full variable domain is DSGVTQTPKHLITATGQRVTLRCSPRSGDLSVYWYQQSLDQGLQFLIQYYNGEERAKGNILERFSAQQFPDLHSELNLSSLELGDSALYFCASSVGQGDYEQYFGPGTRLTVT.

This chain connects TRBV2 to TRBJ1-1, with TRBD1 matching over 9 bases. J was trimmed by 5 bases and V by 8 bases; bases with no gene match: 6. CDR3 length: 13 residues. Per the germline V gene, CDR1 is SNHLY and CDR2 is FYNNEI. The CDR3 loop is CASGWDRETEAFF. The CDR3, as DNA: TGTGCCAGCGGATGGGACAGGGAAACTGAAGCTTTCTTT. The full variable domain, its missing parts supplied by reference TRBV2 and TRBJ1-1, is EPEVTQTPSHQVTQMGQEVILRCVPISNHLYFYWYRQILGQKVEFLVSFYNNEISEKSEIFDDQFSVERPDGSNFTLKIRSTKLEDSAMYFCASGWDRETEAFFGQGTRLTVV.

V usage is TRBV6-5 and J usage is TRBJ1-1, with D hard to call. Trimming pared 5 bases from V and 0 bases from J, leaving 13 bases between. The CDR3 sequence is 15 residues long. The germline gives CDR1 MNHEY, CDR2 SVGAGI. The CDR3 here is CASSPLGGLNTEAFF. The CDR3, as DNA: TGTGCCAGCAGTCCATTGGGAGGGCTGAACACTGAAGCTTTCTTT.

This chain joins TRBV14 and TRBJ1-1; D is unclear. Germline V gives CDR1 SGHDN, CDR2 FVKESK. The CDR3 runs 14 residues. Trimming removed 0 bases at V and 5 bases at J, with 10 bases between. The CDR3 DNA sequence: TGTGCCAGCAGCCAAGACGGAGGGTTTACTGAAGCTTTCTTT. Protein: CASSQDGGFTEAFF.

The V call is TRBV9, the J call TRBJ1-1; a weak D match, TRBD1 (5 bases). CDR3 length: 17 residues. CDR1 and CDR2 from the germline V gene are SGDLS and YYNGEE. The V and J ends lost 3 bases and 1 base respectively, with 19 bases between them. CDR3 in amino acids: CASSEPINKGQNTEAFF. CDR3 nucleotide sequence: TGTGCCAGCAGCGAGCCCATCAATAAAGGACAGAACACTGAAGCTTTCTTT.

J is TRBJ1-1 and V is TRBV27; D not certain. The germline CDR1 and CDR2 sequences are MNHEY and SMNVEV (reference sequence). Deletions cut 0 bases from V and 3 bases from J, with 8 bases between. The CDR3 spans 14 residues. The CDR3 here is CASSLSSTDTEAFF. In DNA form, the CDR3 reads TGTGCCAGCAGTTTATCGAGTACGGACACTGAAGCTTTCTTT.

The V gene is TRBV4-1, the J gene TRBJ2-5; tentatively, D is TRBD2 (6 bases). The end of the DNA is better explained by TRBJ2-7, so the J call may be wrong. This CDR3 has 13 amino acids. Germline values: CDR1 MGHRA, CDR2 YSYEKL. CDR3 residues: CASSHGGTYEQYF. Here the CDR3 DNA reads TGCGCCAGCAGCCACGGAGGGACCTACGAGCAGTACTTC.

The gene calls are TRBV30 and TRBJ1-4; D unclear. Germline lookup yields CDR1 GTSNPN and CDR2 SVGIG (reference sequence). This CDR3 contains 13 residues. The ends were cut back, 4 bases at V and 0 bases at J, with 6 bases in the middle. CDR3 nucleotide sequence: TGTGCCTGGACCCCTTCAACTAATGAAAAACTGTTTTTT. It codes for CAWTPSTNEKLFF.

This sequence joins TRBV4-1 and TRBJ2-4, with a possible D match to TRBD2 (5 bases). The germline V and J ends were trimmed by 1 base and 7 bases, with 14 bases remaining between them. In germline, CDR1 is MGHRA, CDR2 YSYEKL. The CDR3 totals 15 residues. CDR3 region: CASSQVGGPRNIQYF. The CDR3 coding sequence is TGCGCCAGCAGCCAAGTAGGCGGGCCTCGGAACATTCAGTACTTC.

This chain connects TRBV7-9 to TRBJ2-3, with 7 bases identical to TRBD2. CDR1 is SEHNR and CDR2 is FQNEAQ in the germline V gene (reference sequence). The CDR3 runs 17 residues. Trimming removed 5 bases from V and 0 bases from J; junction bases left unmatched: 11. As DNA, the CDR3 is TGTGCCAGCAGCCCTACCATGACTAGCTTGAGCACAGATACGCAGTATTTT. Translation: CASSPTMTSLSTDTQYF.

The gene calls are TRBV5-1 and TRBJ1-1, with TRBD1 identical over 7 bases. Germline CDR1 SGHRS, CDR2 YFSETQ. With 0 bases clipped from V and 4 bases from J, the junction kept 3 bases outside the gene matches. The CDR3 totals 14 residues. CDR3 DNA sequence: TGCGCCAGCAGCTTGGCCAACAGGGGCACTGAAGCTTTCTTT. Its translation is CASSLANRGTEAFF. Filled out from reference TRBV5-1 and TRBJ1-1, the complete variable domain reads KAGVTQTPRYLIKTRGQQVTLSCSPISGHRSVSWYQQTPGQGLQFLFEYFSETQRNKGNFPGRFSGRQFSNSRSEMNVSTLELGDSALYLCASSLANRGTEAFFGQGTRLTVV.

This chain uses TRBV19 with TRBJ1-1; D is possibly TRBD1 (6 bases). Germline V lookup: CDR1 LNHDA, CDR2 SQIVND (reference sequence). The CDR3 extends over 14 amino acids. The V end lost 9 bases, the J end lost 6 bases, and 20 bases lay between the germline ends. CDR3 DNA: TGTGCCAGCCAGGACAGCGCCAAGGACGCTGAAGCTTTCTTT. As protein: CASQDSAKDAEAFF.

The CDR3 DNA is TGTGCCAGTAGTATGGGGTCAGGGGTTCTAGCCAAAAACATTCAGTACTTC. Amino acids: CASSMGSGVLAKNIQYF. The chain carries TRBV19 and TRBJ2-4; D might be TRBD1 (6 bases). The germline V gene encodes CDR1 LNHDA and CDR2 SQIVND (reference sequence). Trimming shortened V by 3 bases and J by 0 bases, and 15 bases separated the two germline ends. The CDR3 extends over 17 amino acids. Looking up the rest from reference TRBV19 and TRBJ2-4 gives the full variable domain: DGGITQSPKYLFRKEGQNVTLSCEQNLNHDAMYWYRQDPGQGLRLIYYSQIVNDFQKGDIAEGYSVSREKKESFPLTVTSAQKNPTAFYLCASSMGSGVLAKNIQYFGAGTRLSVL.

The chain has TRBV11-1 and TRBJ2-1; TRBD2 aligns across 7 bases. This CDR3 contains 15 residues. The V and J ends lost 7 bases and 0 bases, in that order; junction bases with no gene match: 6. Germline CDR1 reads SGHAT; CDR2 reads FQDESV (reference sequence). CDR3 loop: CASTVVAGSYNEQFF. The CDR3 DNA is TGTGCCAGCACCGTTGTAGCGGGCTCCTACAATGAGCAGTTCTTC.

The chain links TRBV11-2 to TRBJ1-2; 7 nucleotides line up with TRBD1. V shed 1 base, J shed 6 bases, and the junction held 5 bases outside the gene matches. The CDR3 has 14 residues. The V gene's germline CDR1 is SGHAT and CDR2 FQNNGV. In nucleotides, the CDR3 is TGTGCCAGCAGCTTAGCGACAGGGTGGGATGGCTACACCTTC. It yields the protein CASSLATGWDGYTF.

The rearrangement links TRBV5-4 to TRBJ2-1, with TRBD2 matching over 13 bases. V lost 4 bases and J lost 0; bases outside the gene matches: 10. CDR3 length equals 19 residues. From germline, CDR1 is SGHNT and CDR2 YYREEE (reference sequence). The CDR3 coding sequence is TGTGCCAGCAGCACTAGACTAGCGGGGGGCCATAGCTCCTACAATGAGCAGTTCTTC. This encodes CASSTRLAGGHSSYNEQFF.

J is TRBJ2-7 and V is TRBV23-1, with 10 bases matching TRBD1. TRBV23-1 is an open reading frame whose function is uncertain. With V trimmed by 8 bases and J by 1 base, 11 bases remained unmatched. The CDR3 totals 16 residues. The CDR3 protein is CASPDSGTGDSYEQYF. For the CDR3, the DNA is TGCGCCAGCCCCGACTCCGGGACAGGGGATTCCTACGAGCAGTACTTC.

The rearrangement uses TRBV27 and TRBJ2-3, with D maybe TRBD2 (6 bases). The ends were cut back, 7 bases at V and 0 bases at J, with 23 bases in the middle. Germline V gene lookup returns CDR1 MNHEY and CDR2 SMNVEV (reference sequence). The CDR3 totals 18 residues. CDR3 DNA sequence: TGTGCCAGCATGAGATTAGGACTACCCCTTCTAAGCACAGATACGCAGTATTTT. Its protein is CASMRLGLPLLSTDTQYF.

The V gene is TRBV19, the J gene TRBJ1-2, with a weak D call TRBD1 (5 bases). Trimming pared 8 bases from V and 4 bases from J, leaving 23 bases between. Germline lookup yields CDR1 LNHDA and CDR2 SQIVND (reference sequence). This CDR3 spans 16 amino acids. Here the CDR3 reads CASRGLGEGAGYGYTF. CDR3 bases: TGTGCCAGTCGGGGACTCGGTGAGGGCGCGGGCTATGGCTACACCTTC.

The J gene is TRBJ1-3, the V gene TRBV9; D is possibly TRBD1 (5 bases). V lost 8 bases to trimming and J lost 0 bases, with 18 bases between them. This CDR3 is built from 16 residues. Germline V gives CDR1 SGDLS, CDR2 YYNGEE. The CDR3 is CASSGRTDSSGNTIYF. DNA for the CDR3: TGTGCCAGTTCAGGGAGGACTGACAGCTCTGGAAACACCATATATTTT.

The V and J genes are TRBV13 and TRBJ2-7; possible D gene TRBD2, 6 bases. The CDR3 is 16 amino acids. V gave up 4 bases and J gave up 3 bases, with 19 bases separating them. Germline lookup yields CDR1 PRHDT and CDR2 FYEKMQ (reference sequence). The CDR3 coding sequence is TGTGCCAGCAGCTCCTATGACGGGCGGAGGGGCTACGAGCAGTACTTC. It encodes CASSSYDGRRGYEQYF.

V is TRBV2 and J is TRBJ1-2; D is possibly TRBD1 (5 bases). The CDR3 length is 14 residues. Germline CDR1 and CDR2: SNHLY and FYNNEI. V was shortened by 8 bases and J by 3 bases, with 16 bases between the two germline ends. CDR3 in amino acids: CASAKSQVDYGYTF. The CDR3 nucleotides read TGTGCCAGCGCCAAGTCACAGGTAGACTATGGCTACACCTTC. Full variable domain (rest looked up from reference TRBV2 and TRBJ1-2): EPEVTQTPSHQVTQMGQEVILRCVPISNHLYFYWYRQILGQKVEFLVSFYNNEISEKSEIFDDQFSVERPDGSNFTLKIRSTKLEDSAMYFCASAKSQVDYGYTFGSGTRLTVV.

The chain recombines TRBV29-1 with TRBJ1-1; a weak D match, TRBD1 (6 bases). Germline values: CDR1 SQVTM, CDR2 ANQGSEA. Trimming removed 4 bases from V and 0 bases from J, with 12 bases in between. This CDR3 contains 14 residues. CDR3 residues: CSVVGTLMNTEAFF. CDR3 coding DNA: TGCAGCGTTGTCGGGACACTTATGAACACTGAAGCTTTCTTT.

The J gene is TRBJ2-1, the V gene TRBV10-1; 7 bases are a match to TRBD2. V trimming: 11 bases; J trimming: 1 base; junction bases outside the gene matches: 8. In germline, CDR1 is WNHNN, CDR2 SYGVQD (reference sequence). This CDR3 is 14 amino acids long. CDR3: CAETNGGSYNEQFF. CDR3 DNA: TGCGCCGAAACCAACGGGGGGTCCTACAATGAGCAGTTCTTC.

A remark on this clone: An end of the junction does not agree with germline; a read error may underlie this. The rearrangement links TRBV7-9 to TRBJ2-1, with D tentatively TRBD2 (6 bases). The CDR3 is 15 residues long. The V gene's germline CDR1 is SEHNR and CDR2 FQNEAQ (reference sequence). CDR3 in amino acids: CSSSLRGIQGNEQFF. In DNA form, the CDR3 reads TGTTCCAGCAGCCTACGGGGGATCCAAGGGAATGAGCAGTTCTTC.

The chain recombines TRBV5-1 with TRBJ2-5; 7 positions match TRBD1. Germline V gives CDR1 SGHRS, CDR2 YFSETQ. Trimming cost V 4 bases and J 5 bases; bases outside gene matches: 11. The CDR3 totals 15 residues. The DNA of the CDR3 is TGCGCCAGCAGCCGCACAGGGGCTTATGCGGAGACCCAGTACTTC. Amino acid sequence: CASSRTGAYAETQYF.

This chain joins TRBV19 and TRBJ2-1, with 8 bases fitting TRBD1. J gave up 7 bases and V 5 bases, and 4 bases lay outside the gene matches. The V gene's germline CDR1 is LNHDA and CDR2 SQIVND (reference sequence). This CDR3 region has 13 residues. CDR3 sequence reads: CASSPRTGNEQFF. The CDR3 nucleotides are TGTGCCAGTAGTCCCCGGACAGGGAATGAGCAGTTCTTC.

The J gene is TRBJ2-1, the V gene TRBV10-1, with TRBD2 matching over 9 bases. V shed 4 bases and J 1 base; nucleotides not matched to a gene: 5. This CDR3 region has 16 residues. Germline-derived CDR1 and CDR2 are WNHNN and SYGVQD (reference sequence). The CDR3: CASSALSGGSYNEQFF. The CDR3 DNA follows: TGCGCCAGCAGTGCCCTCAGCGGGGGGTCCTACAATGAGCAGTTCTTC.